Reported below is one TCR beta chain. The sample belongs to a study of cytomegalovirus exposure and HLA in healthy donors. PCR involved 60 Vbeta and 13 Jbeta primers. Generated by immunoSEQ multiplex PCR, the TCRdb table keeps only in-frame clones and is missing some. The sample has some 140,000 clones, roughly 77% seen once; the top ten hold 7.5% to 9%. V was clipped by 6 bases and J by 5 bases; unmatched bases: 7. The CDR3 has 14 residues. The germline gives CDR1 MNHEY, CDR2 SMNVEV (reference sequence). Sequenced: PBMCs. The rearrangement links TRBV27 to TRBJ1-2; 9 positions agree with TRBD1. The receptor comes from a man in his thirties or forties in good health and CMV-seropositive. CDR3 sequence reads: CASRTGGMGYGYTF. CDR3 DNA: TGTGCCAGCAGGACAGGGGGAATGGGGTATGGCTACACCTTC.